The T cell receptor beta chain described here comes from a study of monozygotic twins with inflammatory bowel disease. Germline assignment: CDR1 DFQATT and CDR2 SNEGSKA (reference sequence). This CDR3 is built from 12 residues. TCRdb derives one entry per CDR3 protein from the 5' RACE reads, leaving out DNA. This repertoire includes just under 45,000 distinct CDR3 sequences. The study, taken as a whole, reports: The existence of one strong signal or clonotype linked to IBD lacked support.

Concerning this clonotype itself: What it binds is not known.

This receptor was obtained from a human donor with ulcerative colitis or Crohn's disease, or a healthy co-twin of an affected twin (not recorded which). Sequencing was carried out using blood. The V and J genes are TRBV20-1 and TRBJ2-7; TCRdb calls TRBD1, which cannot be checked without DNA. The CDR3 reads CSATPHRSEQYF.